The T cell receptor beta chain under discussion was sequenced for a study of identical twins. MiXCR, applied by TCRdb to the 5' RACE reads, yields one record per CDR3 protein. Of around 480,000 distinct CDR3 sequences in the sample, more than 13% are singletons; the top ten hold over 0.5%. Germline CDR1 is SGHRS and CDR2 is YFSETQ. The CDR3 consists of 17 residues. Trimming cost V 0 bases and J 4 bases, with 20 bases left between them. The sample was also linked to a second study, of yellow fever vaccine responses in identical twins.

This clonotype was sampled from a woman aged 18-35 years in good health. The material sequenced was CD4+ T cells sorted from blood. The V gene is TRBV5-1, the J gene TRBJ2-7; D may be TRBD1 (5 bases). CDR3 region: CASSLAASTVSVYEQYF. The CDR3 DNA reads as TGCGCCAGCAGCTTGGCCGCCTCGACAGTTTCAGTATACGAGCAGTACTTC. Full variable domain (rest looked up from reference TRBV5-1 and TRBJ2-7): KAGVTQTPRYLIKTRGQQVTLSCSPISGHRSVSWYQQTPGQGLQFLFEYFSETQRNKGNFPGRFSGRQFSNSRSEMNVSTLELGDSALYLCASSLAASTVSVYEQYFGPGTRLTVT.